A single sample gave rise to the 3 T cell receptor beta chains below, sequenced in a study of regulatory T cells in long-lasting Graves disease. Time point of the sample: persistent/refractory GD, antithyroid drugs over 5 years with positive TRAb. PBMCs provided the RNA from which the TCR library was made. Building the TCR beta libraries relied on iRepertoire HTBI primers, and CDR3 regions underwent Arm-PCR. Each CDR3 protein gets one entry after TCRdb re-called the multiplex PCR reads with MiXCR. Here the sample spans fewer than 450,000 distinct CDR3 sequences, roughly 20% being singletons. The material sequenced was peripheral blood mononuclear cells (PBMCs), taken when the disease was refractory, from a patient treated with antithyroid drugs. The source of these receptors is a female donor with Graves disease.

In its sample, this clonotype was seen many times. The rearrangement uses TRBV4-1 and TRBJ2-7; tentative D call: TRBD1 (5 bases). The CDR3 has 15 amino acids. Trimming pared 2 bases from V and 1 base from J, leaving 12 bases between. Looked up from germline, CDR1 is MGHRA and CDR2 is YSYEKL. The CDR3 bases are TGCGCCAGCAGCCAAACCATGGACACGTCCTACGAGCAGTACTTC. Translated, it gives CASSQTMDTSYEQYF.

This clonotype was seen many times. The chain is built from TRBV12-3 or TRBV12-4 and TRBJ1-2; no clear D. Trimming removed 1 base from V and 4 bases from J, with 4 bases in between. This CDR3 region has 12 residues. CDR3 protein: CASSLVLYGYTF. The CDR3 bases are TGTGCCAGCAGTTTAGTCCTCTATGGCTACACCTTC.

This clonotype was seen more than once but under ten times. The V gene is TRBV29-1, the J gene TRBJ2-5, with 13 bases fitting TRBD2. This CDR3 has 17 amino acids. Germline V lookup: CDR1 SQVTM, CDR2 ANQGSEA. The V gene end was trimmed by 2 bases and the J gene end by 5 bases; junction bases not matched to a gene: 11. The CDR3 sequence: CSVELGLAGSPVETQYF. In DNA, the CDR3 is TGCAGCGTTGAACTGGGACTAGCGGGATCCCCCGTGGAGACCCAGTACTTC. Variable domain in full (rest from reference TRBV29-1 and TRBJ2-5): SAVISQKPSRDICQRGTSLTIQCQVDSQVTMMFWYRQQPGQSLTLIATANQGSEATYESGFVIDKFPISRPNLTFSTLTVSNMSPEDSSIYLCSVELGLAGSPVETQYFGPGTRLLVL.